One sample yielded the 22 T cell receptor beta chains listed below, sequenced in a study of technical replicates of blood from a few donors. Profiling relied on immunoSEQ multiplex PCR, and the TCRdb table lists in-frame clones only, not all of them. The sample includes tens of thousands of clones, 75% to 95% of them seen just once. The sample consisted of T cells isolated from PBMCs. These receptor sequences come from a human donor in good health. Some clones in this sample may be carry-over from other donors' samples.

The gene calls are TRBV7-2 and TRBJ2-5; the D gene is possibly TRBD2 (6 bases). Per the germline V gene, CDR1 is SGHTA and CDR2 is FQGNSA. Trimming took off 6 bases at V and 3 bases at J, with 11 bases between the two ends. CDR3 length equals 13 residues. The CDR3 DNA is TGTGCCAGCAGTAAGCCGGGAGAAGAGACCCAGTACTTC. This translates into CASSKPGEETQYF.

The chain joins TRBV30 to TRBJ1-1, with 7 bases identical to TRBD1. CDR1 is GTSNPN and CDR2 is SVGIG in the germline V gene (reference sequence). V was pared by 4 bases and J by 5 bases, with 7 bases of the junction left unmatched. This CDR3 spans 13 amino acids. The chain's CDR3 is CAWIKDRRTEAFF. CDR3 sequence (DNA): TGTGCCTGGATCAAGGACAGGAGAACTGAAGCTTTCTTT.

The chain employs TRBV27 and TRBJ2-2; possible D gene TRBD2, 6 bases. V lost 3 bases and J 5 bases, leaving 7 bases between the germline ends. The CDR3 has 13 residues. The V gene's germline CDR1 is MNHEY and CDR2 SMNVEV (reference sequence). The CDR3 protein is CASSFAGTGELFF. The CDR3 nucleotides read TGTGCCAGCAGTTTTGCGGGAACCGGGGAGCTGTTTTTT.

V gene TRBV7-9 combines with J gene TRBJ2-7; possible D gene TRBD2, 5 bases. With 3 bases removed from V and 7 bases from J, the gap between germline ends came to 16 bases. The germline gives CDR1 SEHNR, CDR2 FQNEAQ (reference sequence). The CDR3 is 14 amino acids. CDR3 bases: TGTGCCAGCAGCTTCCAGGACGGCACGGGGGAGCAGTACTTC. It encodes CASSFQDGTGEQYF. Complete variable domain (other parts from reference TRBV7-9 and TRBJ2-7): DTGVSQNPRHKITKRGQNVTFRCDPISEHNRLYWYRQTLGQGPEFLTYFQNEAQLEKSRLLSDRFSAERPKGSFSTLEIQRTEQGDSAMYLCASSFQDGTGEQYFGPGTRLTVT.

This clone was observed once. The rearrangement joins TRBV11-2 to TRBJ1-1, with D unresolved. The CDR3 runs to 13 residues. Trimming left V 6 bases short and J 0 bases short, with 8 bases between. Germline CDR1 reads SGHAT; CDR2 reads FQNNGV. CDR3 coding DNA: TGTGCCAGCAGGCTAACAGTGAACACTGAAGCTTTCTTT. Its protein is CASRLTVNTEAFF.

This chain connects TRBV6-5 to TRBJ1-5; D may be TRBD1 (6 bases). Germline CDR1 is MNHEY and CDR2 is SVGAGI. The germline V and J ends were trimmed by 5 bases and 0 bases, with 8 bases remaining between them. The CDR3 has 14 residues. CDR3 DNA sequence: TGTGCCAGCAGTCCGGACAGTAGCAATCAGCCCCAGCATTTT. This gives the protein CASSPDSSNQPQHF.

The CDR3: CASSEAWTVSYEQYF. DNA of the CDR3: TGTGCCAGCAGTGAGGCTTGGACAGTGTCCTACGAGCAGTACTTC. The chain employs TRBV6-1 and TRBJ2-7, with D tentatively TRBD1 (6 bases). CDR3 length: 15 amino acids. Per germline, CDR1 MNHNS and CDR2 SASEGT. Trimming removed 3 bases at V and 1 base at J, with 13 bases between.

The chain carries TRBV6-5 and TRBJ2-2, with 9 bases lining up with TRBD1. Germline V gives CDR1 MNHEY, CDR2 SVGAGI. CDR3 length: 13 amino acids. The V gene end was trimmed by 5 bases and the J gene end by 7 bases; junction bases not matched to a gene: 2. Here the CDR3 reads CASSRDRDGELFF. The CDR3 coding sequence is TGTGCCAGCAGTCGGGACAGGGACGGGGAGCTGTTTTTT.

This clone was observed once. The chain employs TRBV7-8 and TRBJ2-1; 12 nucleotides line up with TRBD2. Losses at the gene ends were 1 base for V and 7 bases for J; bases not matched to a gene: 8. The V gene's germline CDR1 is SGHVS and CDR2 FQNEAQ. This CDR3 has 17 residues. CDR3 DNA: TGTGCCAGCAGCTTAGGCTCTAGCGGGAGGGCGGGGAATGAGCAGTTCTTC. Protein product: CASSLGSSGRAGNEQFF.

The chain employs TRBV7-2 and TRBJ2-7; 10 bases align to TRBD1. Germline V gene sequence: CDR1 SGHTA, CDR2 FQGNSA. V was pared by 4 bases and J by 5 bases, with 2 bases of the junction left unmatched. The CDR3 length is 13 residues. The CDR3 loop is CASSSTGGHEQYF. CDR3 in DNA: TGTGCCAGCAGCTCGACAGGGGGCCACGAGCAGTACTTC.

CDR3 residues: CAWSYRGLQPQHF. The CDR3 DNA reads TGTGCCTGGAGTTACAGGGGGCTTCAGCCCCAGCATTTT. The gene calls are TRBV30 and TRBJ1-5; 9 positions agree with TRBD1. The CDR3 sequence is 13 residues long. Germline loops: CDR1 GTSNPN, CDR2 SVGIG (reference sequence). The V gene end was trimmed by 2 bases and the J gene end by 6 bases; junction bases not matched to a gene: 2.

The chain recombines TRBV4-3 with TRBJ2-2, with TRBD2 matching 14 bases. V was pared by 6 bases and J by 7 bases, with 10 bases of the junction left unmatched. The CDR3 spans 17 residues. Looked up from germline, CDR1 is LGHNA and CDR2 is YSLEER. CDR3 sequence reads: CASSLTSGRGLDGELFF. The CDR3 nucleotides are TGCGCCAGCAGTCTGACTAGCGGGAGGGGGCTCGACGGGGAGCTGTTTTTT.

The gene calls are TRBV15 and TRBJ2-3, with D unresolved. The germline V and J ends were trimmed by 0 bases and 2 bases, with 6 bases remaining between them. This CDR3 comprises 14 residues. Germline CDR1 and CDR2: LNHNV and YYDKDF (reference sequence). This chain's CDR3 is CATSRDVNTDTQYF. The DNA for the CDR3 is TGTGCCACCAGCAGAGATGTAAACACAGATACGCAGTATTTT.

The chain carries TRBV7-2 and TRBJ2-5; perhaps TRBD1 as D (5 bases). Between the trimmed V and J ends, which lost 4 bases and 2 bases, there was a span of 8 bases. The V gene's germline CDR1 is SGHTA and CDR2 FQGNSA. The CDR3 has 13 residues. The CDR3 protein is CASSSTDQETQYF. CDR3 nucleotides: TGTGCCAGCAGCTCGACAGATCAAGAGACCCAGTACTTC.

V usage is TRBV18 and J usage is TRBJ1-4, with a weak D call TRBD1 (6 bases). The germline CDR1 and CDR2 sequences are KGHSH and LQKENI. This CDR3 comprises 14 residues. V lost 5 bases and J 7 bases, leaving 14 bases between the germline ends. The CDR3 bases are TGTGCCAGCTCAGATAACACAGGGATTGAAAAACTGTTTTTT. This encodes CASSDNTGIEKLFF.

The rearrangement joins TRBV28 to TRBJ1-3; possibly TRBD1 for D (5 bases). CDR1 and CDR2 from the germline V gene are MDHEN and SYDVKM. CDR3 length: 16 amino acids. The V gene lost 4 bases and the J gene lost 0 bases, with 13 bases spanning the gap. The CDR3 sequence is CASSSAGHPSGNTIYF. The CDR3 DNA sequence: TGTGCCAGCAGTTCCGCCGGACACCCCTCTGGAAACACCATATATTTT.

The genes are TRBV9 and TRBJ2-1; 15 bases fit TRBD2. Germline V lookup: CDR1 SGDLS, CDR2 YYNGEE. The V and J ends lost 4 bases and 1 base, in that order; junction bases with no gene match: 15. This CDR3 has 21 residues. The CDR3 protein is CASSLEIPRGTSGRSYNEQFF. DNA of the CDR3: TGTGCCAGCAGCCTAGAGATCCCCCGAGGGACTAGCGGGAGGTCCTACAATGAGCAGTTCTTC.

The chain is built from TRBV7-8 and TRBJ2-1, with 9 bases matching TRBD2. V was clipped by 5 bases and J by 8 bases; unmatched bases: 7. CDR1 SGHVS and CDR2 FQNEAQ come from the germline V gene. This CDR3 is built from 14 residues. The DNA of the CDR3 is TGTGCCAGCAGCCCCCAGGGACTAGCACATGAGCAGTTCTTC. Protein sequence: CASSPQGLAHEQFF. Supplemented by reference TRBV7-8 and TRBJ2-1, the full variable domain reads GAGVSQSPRYKVAKRGQDVALRCDPISGHVSLFWYQQALGQGPEFLTYFQNEAQLDKSGLPSDRFFAERPEGSVSTLKIQRTQQEDSAVYLCASSPQGLAHEQFFGPGTRLTVL.

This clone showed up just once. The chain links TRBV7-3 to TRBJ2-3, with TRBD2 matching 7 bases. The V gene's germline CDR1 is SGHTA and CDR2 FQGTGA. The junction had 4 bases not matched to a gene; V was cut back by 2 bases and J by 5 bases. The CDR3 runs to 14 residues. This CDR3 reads CASSLWASGDTQYF. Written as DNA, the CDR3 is TGTGCCAGCAGCTTATGGGCTAGCGGAGATACGCAGTATTTT.

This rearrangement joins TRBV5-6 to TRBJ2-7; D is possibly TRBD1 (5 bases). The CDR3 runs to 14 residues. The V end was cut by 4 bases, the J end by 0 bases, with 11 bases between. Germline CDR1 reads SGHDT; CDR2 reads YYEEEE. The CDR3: CASSTGPSSYEQYF. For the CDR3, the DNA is TGTGCCAGCAGCACAGGCCCGAGCTCCTACGAGCAGTACTTC.

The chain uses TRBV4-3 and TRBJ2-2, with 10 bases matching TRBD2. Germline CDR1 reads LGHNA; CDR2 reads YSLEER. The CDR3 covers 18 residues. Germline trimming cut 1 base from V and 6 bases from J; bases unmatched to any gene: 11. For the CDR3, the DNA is TGCGCCAGCAGCCAAGGGCAAGGAGCGGGAGGGCCTCCCGGGGAGCTGTTTTTT. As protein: CASSQGQGAGGPPGELFF.

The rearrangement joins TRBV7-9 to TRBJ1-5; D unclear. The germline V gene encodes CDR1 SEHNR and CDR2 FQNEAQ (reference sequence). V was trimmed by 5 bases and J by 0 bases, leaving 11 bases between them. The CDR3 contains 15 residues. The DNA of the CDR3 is TGTGCCAGCAGCAGAACGGGAAATAGCAATCAGCCCCAGCATTTT. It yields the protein CASSRTGNSNQPQHF.